The 19 T cell receptor beta chains presented below share a single source sample, sequenced in a study of cytomegalovirus exposure and HLA in healthy donors. The PCR employed 60 Vbeta primers together with 13 Jbeta primers. Produced via immunoSEQ multiplex PCR; TCRdb's table is partial and in-frame only. Of roughly 150,000 clones listed, approximately 73% are singletons. Sequencing used PBMCs. The receptors shown here come from a young man in good health and CMV-seropositive.

The chain joins TRBV2 to TRBJ2-7, with a weak D call TRBD2 (5 bases). The CDR3 runs 10 residues. CDR1 is SNHLY, CDR2 FYNNEI, per germline. V gave up 8 bases and J gave up 3 bases, with 5 bases separating them. This chain's CDR3 is CASRDYEQYF. The CDR3 coding sequence is TGTGCCAGCCGGGACTACGAGCAGTACTTC.

The chain combines TRBV19 with TRBJ2-7; 9 positions match TRBD1. V shed 9 bases, J shed 4 bases, and the junction held 7 bases outside the gene matches. Germline lookup yields CDR1 LNHDA and CDR2 SQIVND (reference sequence). This CDR3 has 13 residues. CDR3 sequence (DNA): TGTGCCAGCCAGGGACAGGGTCTGTACGAGCAGTACTTC. The encoded protein is CASQGQGLYEQYF.

The chain recombines TRBV18 with TRBJ1-3; D is ambiguous. The CDR3 consists of 15 residues. Trimming took off 1 base at V and 4 bases at J, with 11 bases between the two ends. Germline V gene lookup returns CDR1 KGHSH and CDR2 LQKENI. CDR3 sequence: CASSPLVLLGNTIYF. CDR3 sequence (DNA): TGTGCCAGCTCACCACTTGTACTACTCGGAAACACCATATATTTT.

The chain combines TRBV7-3 with TRBJ2-1; 7 nucleotides align to TRBD2. The CDR3 is 15 residues long. V was pared by 7 bases and J by 0 bases, with 6 bases of the junction left unmatched. Germline CDR1 and CDR2: SGHTA and FQGTGA. CDR3 coding DNA: TGTGCCAGCAAGCGGGGTGGGAGCTCCTACAATGAGCAGTTCTTC. Amino acid sequence: CASKRGGSSYNEQFF.

This clone has more than one count but fewer than ten. The gene calls are TRBV11-3 and TRBJ2-5; D may be TRBD2 (6 bases). Germline values: CDR1 SGHNT, CDR2 YENEEA. This CDR3 has 17 amino acids. V was pared by 2 bases and J by 3 bases, with 19 bases between. The CDR3 protein is CASSLSGRRSAKETQYF. The DNA of the CDR3 is TGTGCCAGCAGCTTATCGGGGAGGAGATCAGCCAAAGAGACCCAGTACTTC.

The V gene is TRBV5-6, the J gene TRBJ1-3, with 7 bases that match TRBD1. Germline CDR1 reads SGHDT; CDR2 reads YYEEEE. The CDR3 totals 16 residues. The ends lost 4 bases at V and 4 bases at J; junction bases unmatched: 11. The CDR3: CASSKTGTALGNTIYF. As DNA, the CDR3 is TGTGCCAGCAGCAAAACCGGGACAGCTCTCGGAAACACCATATATTTT.

V gene TRBV25-1 combines with J gene TRBJ2-1, with D possibly matching TRBD1 (6 bases). Germline V gives CDR1 MGHDK, CDR2 SYGVNS. V was pared by 7 bases and J by 5 bases, with 18 bases between. This CDR3 is built from 15 residues. In nucleotides, the CDR3 is TGTGCCAGCAATATCCAGGGGAATAGCCACAATGAGCAGTTCTTC. It translates to CASNIQGNSHNEQFF.

This chain connects TRBV30 to TRBJ1-1; D uncertain. V was clipped by 4 bases and J by 0 bases, with 12 bases between them. The germline V gene has CDR1 GTSNPN and CDR2 SVGIG (reference sequence). The CDR3 spans 14 residues. The CDR3 sequence: CAWIQSVLNTEAFF. The CDR3 coding sequence is TGTGCCTGGATACAGAGTGTCCTGAACACTGAAGCTTTCTTT.

The chain uses TRBV5-1 and TRBJ1-1; D not certain. The germline V gene encodes CDR1 SGHRS and CDR2 YFSETQ. With 0 bases removed from V and 4 bases from J, the gap between germline ends came to 10 bases. The CDR3 extends over 14 amino acids. The CDR3 nucleotides read TGCGCCAGCAGCTTGGCGGTAGGGAGCACTGAAGCTTTCTTT. Its protein product is CASSLAVGSTEAFF. Variable domain in full (rest from reference TRBV5-1 and TRBJ1-1): KAGVTQTPRYLIKTRGQQVTLSCSPISGHRSVSWYQQTPGQGLQFLFEYFSETQRNKGNFPGRFSGRQFSNSRSEMNVSTLELGDSALYLCASSLAVGSTEAFFGQGTRLTVV.

The gene calls are TRBV2 and TRBJ1-5; D call uncertain. Germline assignment: CDR1 SNHLY and CDR2 FYNNEI. Trimming removed 4 bases at V and 6 bases at J, with 13 bases between. This CDR3 contains 14 residues. The CDR3 nucleotides are TGTGCCAGCAGTGTCAGAGGGTGGGGTCAGCCCCAGCATTTT. It yields the protein CASSVRGWGQPQHF.

The chain employs TRBV7-6 and TRBJ2-2, with 7 positions matching TRBD2. The germline CDR1 and CDR2 sequences are SGHVS and FNYEAQ. With V trimmed by 4 bases and J by 7 bases, 9 bases remained unmatched. The CDR3 has 15 residues. The CDR3 DNA is TGTGCCAGCAGCTCCCGGGAGGTTCGGGGCGGGGAGCTGTTTTTT. Encoded protein: CASSSREVRGGELFF.

A remark on this clone: A read error may produce the germline difference seen at one junction end. V gene TRBV11-3 combines with J gene TRBJ2-2; D is ambiguous. Per the germline V gene, CDR1 is SGHNT and CDR2 is YENEEA. CDR3 length: 15 amino acids. The CDR3 nucleotides are TGTGCCAGCACCTTAGACTCCGCGAACACCGGGGAGCTGTTTTTT. Protein product: CASTLDSANTGELFF.

The genes are TRBV5-4 and TRBJ2-7; 7 nucleotides align to TRBD1. The CDR3 loop spans 12 amino acids. The germline V gene has CDR1 SGHNT and CDR2 YYREEE (reference sequence). The trim removed 7 bases at V and 5 bases at J, leaving 6 bases unmatched. In nucleotides, the CDR3 is TGTGCCAGCCGGAACAGGGGACACGAGCAGTACTTC. Translated: CASRNRGHEQYF.

V and J are TRBV5-1 and TRBJ1-1; possibly TRBD1 for D (5 bases). The CDR3 runs to 14 residues. Trimming stripped 4 bases from V and 5 bases from J, with 15 bases between. CDR1 SGHRS and CDR2 YFSETQ come from the germline V gene. In DNA form, the CDR3 reads TGCGCCAGCAGCGTGGATGGGGCAGGGACTGAAGCTTTCTTT. Protein product: CASSVDGAGTEAFF.

The V gene is TRBV7-2, the J gene TRBJ1-3, with D possibly being TRBD1 (6 bases). The CDR3 has 14 residues. Germline-derived CDR1 and CDR2 are SGHTA and FQGNSA. The germline V and J ends were trimmed by 5 bases and 4 bases, with 12 bases remaining between them. The CDR3 is CASSRDQGGNTIYF. The DNA for the CDR3 is TGTGCCAGCAGCCGCGACCAGGGGGGAAACACCATATATTTT.

The chain uses TRBV9 and TRBJ2-3; maybe TRBD2 (7 bases). Trimming shortened V by 2 bases and J by 1 base, and 17 bases separated the two germline ends. Germline V gene data show CDR1 as SGDLS and CDR2 as YYNGEE. This CDR3 is built from 17 residues. DNA for the CDR3: TGTGCCAGCAGCGTGACGGGGTGGGAGGGGGGCACAGATACGCAGTATTTT. Its translation is CASSVTGWEGGTDTQYF.

This rearrangement joins TRBV6-6 to TRBJ2-1, with 8 nucleotides matching TRBD1. The CDR3 has 15 amino acids. Losses at the gene ends were 6 bases for V and 2 bases for J; bases not matched to a gene: 6. Germline CDR1 is MNHNY and CDR2 is SVGAGI (reference sequence). The CDR3 loop is CASSGQGGTYNEQFF. CDR3 in DNA: TGTGCCAGCAGCGGACAGGGTGGCACCTACAATGAGCAGTTCTTC.

V gene TRBV9 combines with J gene TRBJ2-1; 9 bases map to TRBD2. Germline CDR1 and CDR2: SGDLS and YYNGEE. The length of the CDR3 is 16 residues. V gave up 1 base and J gave up 0 bases; unmatched junction bases: 2. The CDR3 DNA reads as TGTGCCAGCAGCGTAAGCGGGGGGAGCTCCTACAATGAGCAGTTCTTC. It translates to CASSVSGGSSYNEQFF.

This chain connects TRBV11-3 to TRBJ1-1; 8 nucleotides line up with TRBD1. From germline, CDR1 is SGHNT and CDR2 YENEEA. This CDR3 spans 16 amino acids. V lost 5 bases and J lost 0; bases outside the gene matches: 8. Here the CDR3 reads CASSLGQERMNTEAFF. Written as DNA, the CDR3 is TGTGCCAGCAGCCTGGGACAGGAAAGGATGAACACTGAAGCTTTCTTT.